These 15 T cell receptor beta chains came from one sample sequenced in a study of low-dose radiotherapy and immunotherapy resistance in tumors. As for time point: after trial treatment. Treatment indicated: LDRT plus nivolumab, ipilimumab, low-dose cyclophosphamide and aspirin (RACIN trial). Gene-specific TRAV and TRBV primers were used for first-strand cDNA, covering alpha and beta chains. It was with a constant-region primer and a V-primer adapter that TCRs were amplified over roughly 18 PCR cycles. A single record per CDR3 protein comes from TCRdb applying MiXCR to the reads. The table lists around 60,000 distinct CDR3 sequences, approximately 22% of them singletons, with 6.7% in the top ten. Material: PBMCs, obtained after low-dose radiotherapy plus immunotherapy. The receptors originated from a male donor with prostate cancer.

This clonotype was seen many times. V usage is TRBV7-9 and J usage is TRBJ2-2; the match to TRBD2 covers 7 bases. CDR1 is SEHNR, CDR2 FQNEAQ, per germline (reference sequence). After removal of 4 bases from V and 1 base from J, the junction contained 9 bases not matched to a gene. The CDR3 covers 17 residues. CDR3 residues: CASSSLRTRRNTGELFF. CDR3 in DNA: TGTGCCAGCAGCTCCCTTAGGACTAGACGGAACACCGGGGAGCTGTTTTTT.

V and J are TRBV2 and TRBJ2-5; D ambiguous. This CDR3 comprises 11 residues. Germline CDR1 and CDR2: SNHLY and FYNNEI. V shed 3 bases and J shed 5 bases, with 4 bases lying between them. CDR3 in amino acids: CASSDGETQYF. DNA of the CDR3: TGTGCCAGCAGTGATGGGGAGACCCAGTACTTC.

This clonotype has ten or more counts. The V call is TRBV4-3, the J call TRBJ1-1; D might be TRBD1 (6 bases). The CDR3 sequence is 15 residues long. Trimming took off 3 bases at V and 4 bases at J, with 15 bases between the two ends. Germline CDR1 LGHNA, CDR2 YSLEER. The chain's CDR3 is CASSQMNRVGTEAFF. The CDR3 DNA reads as TGCGCCAGCAGCCAGATGAACAGGGTAGGCACTGAAGCTTTCTTT.

This clonotype was detected many times. The rearrangement uses TRBV20-1 and TRBJ2-2; D ambiguous. The CDR3 covers 14 residues. Germline CDR1 and CDR2: DFQATT and SNEGSKA (reference sequence). V lost 6 bases to trimming and J lost 6 bases, with 17 bases between them. In nucleotides, the CDR3 is TGCAGTGCCCGGCCCCGAACGGCCTCCGGGGAGCTGTTTTTT. Its protein product is CSARPRTASGELFF.

Of note for this clonotype: This likely reflects a read error, since a far larger clone is one base away. The rearrangement joins TRBV11-3 to TRBJ2-7; 11 nucleotides match TRBD2. V shed 4 bases and J 7 bases; nucleotides not matched to a gene: 9. This CDR3 comprises 15 residues. In germline, CDR1 is SGHNT, CDR2 YENEEA. CDR3 nucleotide sequence: TGTGCCAGCAGCTCCACTAGCGGGGGCCTAAATGAGCAGTACTTC. It specifies CASSSTSGGLNEQYF.

This clonotype was counted many times. The chain couples TRBV28 to TRBJ2-5, with 7 bases matching TRBD1. After removal of 2 bases from V and 5 bases from J, the junction contained 11 bases not matched to a gene. The CDR3 runs to 16 residues. Germline CDR1 is MDHEN and CDR2 is SYDVKM. The CDR3 DNA sequence: TGTGCCAGCAGTTTACCCCGAGGGGGCCTGGGGGAGACCCAGTACTTC. Residues: CASSLPRGGLGETQYF.

The chain has TRBV6-2 or TRBV6-3 and TRBJ2-3, with D unresolved. The CDR3 has 15 amino acids. V was pared by 2 bases and J by 0 bases, with 9 bases between. Germline values: CDR1 MNHEY, CDR2 SVGEGT. CDR3 DNA: TGTGCCAGCAGTTACGGCACTACTAGCACAGATACGCAGTATTTT. Amino acids: CASSYGTTSTDTQYF.

This clonotype was seen ten or more times. V gene TRBV7-2 combines with J gene TRBJ1-2; possible D gene TRBD1, 5 bases. This CDR3 contains 15 residues. Germline V gene lookup returns CDR1 SGHTA and CDR2 FQGNSA. V lost 1 base, J lost 4 bases, and 13 bases lay in between. The CDR3 spells CASSLGVRGPYGYTF. Written as DNA, the CDR3 is TGTGCCAGCAGCTTAGGGGTCCGGGGCCCCTATGGCTACACCTTC. The entire variable domain, with the rest obtained from reference TRBV7-2 and TRBJ1-2, is as follows: GAGVSQSPSNKVTEKGKDVELRCDPISGHTALYWYRQSLGQGLEFLIYFQGNSAPDKSGLPSDRFSAERTGGSVSTLTIQRTQQEDSAVYLCASSLGVRGPYGYTFGSGTRLTVV.

Of note for this clonotype: This likely came from a read error, as a far larger clone is one base away. The V gene is TRBV11-2, the J gene TRBJ2-5; TRBD2 is a possible D gene (6 bases). Per the germline V gene, CDR1 is SGHAT and CDR2 is FQNNGV. The CDR3 is 16 residues long. The germline V and J ends were trimmed by 5 bases and 11 bases, with 27 bases remaining between them. The DNA of the CDR3 is TGTGCCAGCAGCCGCCTGGGGCGGGGTTCCTACAATGAGCAGTACTTC. This gives the protein CASSRLGRGSYNEQYF. The whole variable domain, filled in from reference TRBV11-2 and TRBJ2-5, reads EAGVAQSPRYKIIEKRQSVAFWCNPISGHATLYWYQQILGQGPKLLIQFQNNGVVDDSQLPKDRFSAERLKGVDSTLKIQPAKLEDSAVYLCASSRLGRGSYNEQYFGPGTRLLVL.

By its share, this clonotype is medium-sized. The gene calls are TRBV28 and TRBJ2-7; D possibly corresponds to TRBD2 (5 bases). Germline assignment: CDR1 MDHEN and CDR2 SYDVKM. CDR3 size: 15 residues. V lost 2 bases to trimming and J lost 0 bases, with 11 bases between them. The CDR3 here is CASSLGPGLSYEQYF. The CDR3 nucleotides read TGTGCCAGCAGTTTAGGTCCCGGACTCTCCTACGAGCAGTACTTC.

Many counts were recorded for this clonotype. The chain links TRBV7-8 to TRBJ2-5; D is ambiguous. V gave up 5 bases and J gave up 5 bases, with 9 bases separating them. This CDR3 contains 12 residues. From germline, CDR1 is SGHVS and CDR2 FQNEAQ. The CDR3 DNA reads TGTGCCAGCAGCGCCGCCAGTGAGACCCAGTACTTC. Its translation is CASSAASETQYF.

The chain joins TRBV28 to TRBJ1-1, with 8 bases aligning to TRBD1. CDR3 length: 14 amino acids. Germline lookup yields CDR1 MDHEN and CDR2 SYDVKM. J lost 1 base, V lost 5 bases, and 3 bases had no gene match. This CDR3 is CASSAQGGNTEAFF. CDR3 DNA sequence: TGTGCCAGCAGTGCACAGGGGGGGAACACTGAAGCTTTCTTT.

In this sample, this clonotype turned up many times. The V and J genes are TRBV7-9 and TRBJ2-4; D might be TRBD1 (8 bases). The CDR3 is 16 residues long. Germline V gene data show CDR1 as SEHNR and CDR2 as FQNEAQ (reference sequence). Trimming removed 5 bases at V and 1 base at J, with 15 bases between. CDR3 loop: CASSHTGGEAKNIQYF. The CDR3 coding sequence is TGTGCCAGCAGCCACACAGGGGGGGAGGCCAAAAACATTCAGTACTTC.

This clonotype was picked up many times. V is TRBV6-2 or TRBV6-3 and J is TRBJ2-2; D tentatively fits TRBD1 or TRBD2 (5 bases each). The V gene's germline CDR1 is MNHEY and CDR2 SVGEGT. Trimming took 6 bases from V and 4 from J, leaving 15 bases between them. This CDR3 region has 15 residues. The CDR3 DNA sequence: TGTGCCAGCAGGTCTTCTTTCGGGGCCACCGGGGAGCTGTTTTTT. This gives the protein CASRSSFGATGELFF.

A single count supports this clonotype. The chain is built from TRBV4-3 and TRBJ2-3; the match to TRBD1 covers 9 bases. CDR3 length equals 16 residues. From germline, CDR1 is LGHNA and CDR2 YSLEER. With V trimmed by 1 base and J by 4 bases, 6 bases remained unmatched. Here the CDR3 reads CASSQVITGGADTQYF. CDR3 nucleotides: TGCGCCAGCAGCCAAGTTATCACAGGGGGCGCAGATACGCAGTATTTT.